This TCR beta chain emerged from a study of blood T cell repertoires in COVID-19. Looking at the study overall: PBMCs, B-cell-depleted T cells, or T cells were the source of the cDNA or gDNA that made up the material.

Seattle cases were enrolled at active infection and followed longitudinally. CDR1 is SEHNR and CDR2 is FQNEAQ in the germline V gene (reference sequence). V lost 5 bases and J lost 0; bases outside the gene matches: 10. The CDR3 totals 17 residues. Original analysis: From reference gene primer amplification, estimates of nucleated cell counts were derived. Here immunoSEQ multiplex PCR was the method, and the copy in TCRdb shows in-frame clones only, minus some. V and J calls and clone size are as listed in that table; D and trimming were resolved from the DNA. The sample yields 250,000 to 400,000 clones, about 90% seen once.

The TCR was taken from a woman in her twenties or thirties with COVID-19, enrolled during active disease. V usage is TRBV7-9 and J usage is TRBJ2-7; 10 bases line up with TRBD1. The sample comprised peripheral blood. CDR3 DNA: TGTGCCAGCAGCCGTACCCCGGGACAGGGGATCTCCTACGAGCAGTACTTC. Translating gives CASSRTPGQGISYEQYF.